A single sample gave rise to the 17 T cell receptor beta chains below, sequenced in a study of early T cells in non-severe SARS-CoV-2 infection. TCRdb fed the 5' RACE reads into MiXCR, producing one record per CDR3 protein. The table includes around 82,000 distinct CDR3 sequences, approximately 10% detected once. Sequenced input: whole blood. These TCRs come from an adult who was a healthcare worker with PCR-confirmed SARS-CoV-2 infection or an uninfected control (not recorded which).

This clonotype turned up a few times. The chain carries TRBV4-1 and TRBJ2-2; 15 bases fit TRBD2. CDR1 and CDR2 (germline): MGHRA, YSYEKL. This CDR3 has 16 residues. V dropped 4 bases and J dropped 6; count of bases not matched to a gene: 3. CDR3 nucleotides: TGCGCCAGCAGCCGCGGACTAGCGGGGGGGGCCGGGGAGCTGTTTTTT. It translates to CASSRGLAGGAGELFF.

This clonotype was seen a handful of times. The chain uses TRBV29-1 and TRBJ1-2, with D unresolved. There are 18 residues in the CDR3. The V gene lost 0 bases and the J gene lost 0 bases, with 20 bases spanning the gap. The germline V gene encodes CDR1 SQVTM and CDR2 ANQGSEA. Here the CDR3 DNA reads TGCAGCGTTGAAGATCGCCGCCTCTTTTCTCTTCCTAACTATGGCTACACCTTC. Amino acids: CSVEDRRLFSLPNYGYTF. The full variable domain, in which reference TRBV29-1 and TRBJ1-2 provide the parts outside the CDR3, is SAVISQKPSRDICQRGTSLTIQCQVDSQVTMMFWYRQQPGQSLTLIATANQGSEATYESGFVIDKFPISRPNLTFSTLTVSNMSPEDSSIYLCSVEDRRLFSLPNYGYTFGSGTRLTVV.

The CDR3 DNA sequence: TGCAGTGCTAGAACGGGACAGGGGTTTGACTATGGCTACACCTTC. Translated: CSARTGQGFDYGYTF. The gene calls are TRBV20-1 and TRBJ1-2, with TRBD1 identical over 10 bases. This CDR3 comprises 15 residues. Germline V gene data show CDR1 as DFQATT and CDR2 as SNEGSKA (reference sequence). The V gene end was trimmed by 2 bases and the J gene end by 3 bases; junction bases not matched to a gene: 6.

This clonotype was detected many times. The rearrangement joins TRBV12-3 or TRBV12-4 to TRBJ1-2, with D maybe TRBD1 (5 bases). V was pared by 3 bases and J by 3 bases, with 11 bases between. This CDR3 is built from 14 residues. CDR3 coding DNA: TGTGCCAGCAGTTTTAGGCAGGGCGACTATGGCTACACCTTC. Protein sequence: CASSFRQGDYGYTF.

This clonotype came up a few times. The CDR3 region has the DNA TGTGCCAGCAGCCCGGGTTTTGAGGACCCTGAAGCTTTCTTT. This sequence encodes CASSPGFEDPEAFF. This chain links TRBV5-5 with TRBJ1-1, with D unclear. Germline V gene lookup returns CDR1 SGHKS and CDR2 YYEKEE (reference sequence). The CDR3 loop spans 14 amino acids. The ends were cut back, 4 bases at V and 6 bases at J, with 16 bases in the middle. The complete variable domain, with remaining parts taken from reference TRBV5-5 and TRBJ1-1, reads DAGVTQSPTHLIKTRGQQVTLRCSPISGHKSVSWYQQVLGQGPQFIFQYYEKEERGRGNFPDRFSARQFPNYSSELNVNALLLGDSALYLCASSPGFEDPEAFFGQGTRLTVV.

There are a few counts of this clonotype. The chain carries TRBV5-1 and TRBJ1-1; TRBD1 might be the D (5 bases). The CDR3 consists of 13 residues. Per germline, CDR1 SGHRS and CDR2 YFSETQ. With 4 bases removed from V and 6 bases from J, the gap between germline ends came to 13 bases. The CDR3 bases are TGCGCCAGCAGCGGGGGGACGACCTCTGAAGCTTTCTTT. Amino acids: CASSGGTTSEAFF.

This clonotype was seen only a few times. The genes are TRBV29-1 and TRBJ2-6, with D perhaps TRBD2 (5 bases). This CDR3 is built from 14 residues. Trimming left V 6 bases short and J 0 bases short, with 9 bases between. Germline V gives CDR1 SQVTM, CDR2 ANQGSEA. For the CDR3, the DNA is TGCAGCGTGACGGGGAGCTCTGGGGCCAACGTCCTGACTTTC. Protein product: CSVTGSSGANVLTF.

This clonotype was counted between two and nine times. The rearrangement links TRBV11-2 to TRBJ2-3; D may be TRBD1 (6 bases). Between the trimmed V and J ends, which lost 3 bases and 1 base, there was a span of 17 bases. Germline CDR1 reads SGHAT; CDR2 reads FQNNGV. CDR3 length: 17 amino acids. The CDR3 DNA is TGTGCCAGCAGCTTCCTGGGACAAAGAACCCGCACAGATACGCAGTATTTT. This encodes CASSFLGQRTRTDTQYF.

This clonotype came up a few times. V gene TRBV27 combines with J gene TRBJ2-1; tentatively, D is TRBD1 (6 bases). Per germline, CDR1 MNHEY and CDR2 SMNVEV (reference sequence). This CDR3 spans 15 amino acids. V was clipped by 3 bases and J by 5 bases, with 14 bases between them. The CDR3 DNA is TGTGCCAGCAGTTTGTTGAAGGGGGTAAACAATGAGCAGTTCTTC. It yields the protein CASSLLKGVNNEQFF.

This clonotype occurred a few times. The V gene is TRBV10-3, the J gene TRBJ1-5, with 7 bases lining up with TRBD1. The CDR3 runs to 14 residues. V trimming: 0 bases; J trimming: 4 bases; junction bases outside the gene matches: 0. From germline, CDR1 is ENHRY and CDR2 SYGVKD. CDR3 protein: CAISESGQNQPQHF. Written as DNA, the CDR3 is TGTGCCATCAGTGAGTCGGGACAGAATCAGCCCCAGCATTTT.

Here the CDR3 DNA reads TGCGCCAGCGGGGCCGATACAGGGTCGGGTGAAGCTTTCTTT. Residues: CASGADTGSGEAFF. The chain combines TRBV5-1 with TRBJ1-1, with D perhaps TRBD1 (6 bases). CDR1 is SGHRS, CDR2 YFSETQ, per germline. The CDR3 totals 14 residues. Deletions cut 7 bases from V and 7 bases from J, with 20 bases between.

This clonotype was seen a handful of times. The chain carries TRBV3-1 and TRBJ2-5, with a tentative D call TRBD1 (6 bases). This CDR3 has 14 residues. Germline loops: CDR1 LGHDT, CDR2 YNNKEL (reference sequence). The germline V and J ends were trimmed by 2 bases and 5 bases, with 12 bases remaining between them. Written as DNA, the CDR3 is TGTGCCAGCAGCCAACACAGGGACGGCGAGACCCAGTACTTC. Its protein product is CASSQHRDGETQYF.

This clonotype was counted ten times or more. This chain connects TRBV4-1 to TRBJ2-7; no clear D gene. The CDR3 totals 14 residues. Per germline, CDR1 MGHRA and CDR2 YSYEKL. V shed 0 bases and J shed 2 bases, with 8 bases lying between them. The chain's CDR3 is CASSQDMDAYEQYF. The CDR3 DNA follows: TGCGCCAGCAGCCAAGACATGGACGCCTACGAGCAGTACTTC.

This clonotype was observed many times. This chain uses TRBV10-1 with TRBJ1-1; perhaps TRBD1 as D (6 bases). The CDR3 has 15 amino acids. Germline CDR1 is WNHNN and CDR2 is SYGVQD (reference sequence). Between the trimmed V and J ends, which lost 1 base and 5 bases, there was a span of 14 bases. CDR3 loop: CASSEFGQGRTEAFF. DNA of the CDR3: TGCGCCAGCAGTGAGTTTGGGCAGGGGAGAACTGAAGCTTTCTTT.

This clonotype was detected many times. This CDR3 reads CASSYYGINTEAFF. The CDR3 bases are TGTGCCAGCAGTTACTACGGGATAAACACTGAAGCTTTCTTT. The chain uses TRBV12-3 or TRBV12-4 and TRBJ1-1; unclear D gene. V was trimmed by 4 bases and J by 2 bases, leaving 11 bases between them. The CDR3 length is 14 residues.

This clonotype has at least ten counts. CDR3 nucleotide sequence: TGTGCTAGTGGTTTGCCCGGGCTAGGCCAAGAGACCCAGTACTTC. This encodes CASGLPGLGQETQYF. This rearrangement joins TRBV12-5 to TRBJ2-5; no reliable D call. Between the trimmed V and J ends, which lost 2 bases and 1 base, there was a span of 11 bases. Germline CDR1 reads LGHNT; CDR2 reads FRNRAP. The CDR3 spans 15 residues.

This clonotype has a count of ten or more. This rearrangement joins TRBV5-1 to TRBJ1-1; 7 nucleotides agree with TRBD1. Germline V gives CDR1 SGHRS, CDR2 YFSETQ. Losses at the gene ends were 0 bases for V and 0 bases for J; bases not matched to a gene: 11. The CDR3 covers 18 residues. For the CDR3, the DNA is TGCGCCAGCAGCTTGGTGCCGACAGGGAGCCATATGAACACTGAAGCTTTCTTT. It yields the protein CASSLVPTGSHMNTEAFF.